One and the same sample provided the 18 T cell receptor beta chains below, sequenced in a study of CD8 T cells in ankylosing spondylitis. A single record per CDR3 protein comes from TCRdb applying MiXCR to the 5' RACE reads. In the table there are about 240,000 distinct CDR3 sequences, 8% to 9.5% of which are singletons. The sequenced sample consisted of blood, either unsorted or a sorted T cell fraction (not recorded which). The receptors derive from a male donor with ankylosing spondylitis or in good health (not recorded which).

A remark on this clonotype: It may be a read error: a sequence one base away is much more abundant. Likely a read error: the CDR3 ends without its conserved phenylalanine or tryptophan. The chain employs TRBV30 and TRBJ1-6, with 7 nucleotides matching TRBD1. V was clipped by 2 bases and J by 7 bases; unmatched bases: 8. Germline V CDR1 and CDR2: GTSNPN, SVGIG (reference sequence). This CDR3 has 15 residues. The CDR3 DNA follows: TGTGCCTGGAGTCGCCTCGGGACAGAGAATTCACCCCTCCACCTT. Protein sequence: CAWSRLGTENSPLHL.

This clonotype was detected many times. This CDR3 is CASSQVTSGRYEQFF. The CDR3, as DNA: TGCGCCAGCAGCCAAGTGACTAGCGGGCGGTATGAGCAGTTCTTC. The rearrangement links TRBV4-3 to TRBJ2-1; TRBD2 agrees at 10 bases. There are 15 residues in the CDR3. Germline assignment: CDR1 LGHNA and CDR2 YSLEER. V was pared by 1 base and J by 8 bases, with 5 bases of the junction left unmatched.

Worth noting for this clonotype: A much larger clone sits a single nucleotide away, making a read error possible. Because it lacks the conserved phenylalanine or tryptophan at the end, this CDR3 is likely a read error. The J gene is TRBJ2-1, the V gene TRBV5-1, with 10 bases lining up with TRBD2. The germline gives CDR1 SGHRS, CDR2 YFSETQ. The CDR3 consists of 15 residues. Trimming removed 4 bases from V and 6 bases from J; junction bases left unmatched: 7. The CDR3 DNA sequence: TGCGCCAGCAGCCCCCCTAGCGGGAGCATCAATGAGCAGTTCTAC. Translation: CASSPPSGSINEQFY.

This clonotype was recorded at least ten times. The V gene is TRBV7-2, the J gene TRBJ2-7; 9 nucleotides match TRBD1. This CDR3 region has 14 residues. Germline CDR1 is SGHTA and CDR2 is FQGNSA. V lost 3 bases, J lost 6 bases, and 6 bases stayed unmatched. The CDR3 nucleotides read TGTGCCAGCAGCTTGGGACACAGGGGGCGCGAGCAGTACTTC. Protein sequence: CASSLGHRGREQYF.

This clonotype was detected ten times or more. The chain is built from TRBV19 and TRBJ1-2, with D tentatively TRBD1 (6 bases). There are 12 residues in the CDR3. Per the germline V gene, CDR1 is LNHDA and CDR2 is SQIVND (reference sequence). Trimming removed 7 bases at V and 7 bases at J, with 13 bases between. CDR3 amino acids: CASTDRSPGYTF. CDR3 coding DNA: TGTGCCAGTACTGACAGGTCGCCTGGCTACACCTTC. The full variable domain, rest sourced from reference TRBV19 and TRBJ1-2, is DGGITQSPKYLFRKEGQNVTLSCEQNLNHDAMYWYRQDPGQGLRLIYYSQIVNDFQKGDIAEGYSVSREKKESFPLTVTSAQKNPTAFYLCASTDRSPGYTFGSGTRLTVV.

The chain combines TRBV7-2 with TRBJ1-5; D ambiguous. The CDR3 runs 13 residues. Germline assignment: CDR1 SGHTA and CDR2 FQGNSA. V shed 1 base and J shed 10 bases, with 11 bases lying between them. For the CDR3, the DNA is TGTGCCAGCAGCTTAGAGGCTCCGACCCCCCAGCATTTT. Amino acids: CASSLEAPTPQHF.

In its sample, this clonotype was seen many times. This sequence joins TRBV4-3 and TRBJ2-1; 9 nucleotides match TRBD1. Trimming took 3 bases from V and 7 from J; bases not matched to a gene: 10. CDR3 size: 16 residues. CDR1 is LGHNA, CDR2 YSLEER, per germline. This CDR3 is CASSQQPDRGFNEQFF. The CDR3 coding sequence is TGCGCCAGCAGCCAGCAACCGGACAGGGGTTTTAATGAGCAGTTCTTC.

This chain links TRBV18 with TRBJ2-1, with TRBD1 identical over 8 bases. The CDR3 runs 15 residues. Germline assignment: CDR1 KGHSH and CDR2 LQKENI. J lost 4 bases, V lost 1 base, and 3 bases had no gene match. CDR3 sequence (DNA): TGTGCCAGCTCACCACTCGACAGGGGATACAATGAGCAGTTCTTC. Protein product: CASSPLDRGYNEQFF.

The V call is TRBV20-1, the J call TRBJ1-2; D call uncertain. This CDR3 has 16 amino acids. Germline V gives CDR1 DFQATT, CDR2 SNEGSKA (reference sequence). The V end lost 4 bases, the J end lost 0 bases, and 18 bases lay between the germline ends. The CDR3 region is CSAIPRGRSSNYGYTF. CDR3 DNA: TGCAGTGCTATCCCCCGTGGGCGGAGTTCTAACTATGGCTACACCTTC.

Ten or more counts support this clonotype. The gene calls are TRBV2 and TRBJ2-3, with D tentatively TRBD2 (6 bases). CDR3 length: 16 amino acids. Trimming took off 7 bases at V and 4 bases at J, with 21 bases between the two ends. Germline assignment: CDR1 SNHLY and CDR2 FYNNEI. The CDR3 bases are TGTGCCAGCACCATCTTTAGCGGCCCTCGACCAGATACGCAGTATTTT. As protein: CASTIFSGPRPDTQYF. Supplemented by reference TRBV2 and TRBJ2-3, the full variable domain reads EPEVTQTPSHQVTQMGQEVILRCVPISNHLYFYWYRQILGQKVEFLVSFYNNEISEKSEIFDDQFSVERPDGSNFTLKIRSTKLEDSAMYFCASTIFSGPRPDTQYFGPGTRLTVL.

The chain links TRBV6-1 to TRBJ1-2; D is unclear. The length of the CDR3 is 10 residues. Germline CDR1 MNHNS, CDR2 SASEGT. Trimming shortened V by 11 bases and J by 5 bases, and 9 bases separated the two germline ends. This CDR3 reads CASGDYGYTF. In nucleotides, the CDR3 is TGTGCCTCCGGGGATTATGGCTACACCTTC.

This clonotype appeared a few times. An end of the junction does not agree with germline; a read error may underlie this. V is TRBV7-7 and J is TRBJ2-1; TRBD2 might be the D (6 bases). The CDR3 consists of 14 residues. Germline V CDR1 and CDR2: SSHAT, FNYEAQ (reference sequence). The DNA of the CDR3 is TGTGCTAGCAGCCTCTCCCGACTAGGCGGCGAGCAGTTCTTC. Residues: CASSLSRLGGEQFF. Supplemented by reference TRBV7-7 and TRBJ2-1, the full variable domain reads GAGVSQSPRYKVTKRGQDVTLRCDPISSHATLYWYQQALGQGPEFLTYFNYEAQPDKSGLPSDRFSAERPEGSISTLTIQRTEQRDSAMYRCASSLSRLGGEQFFGPGTRLTVL.

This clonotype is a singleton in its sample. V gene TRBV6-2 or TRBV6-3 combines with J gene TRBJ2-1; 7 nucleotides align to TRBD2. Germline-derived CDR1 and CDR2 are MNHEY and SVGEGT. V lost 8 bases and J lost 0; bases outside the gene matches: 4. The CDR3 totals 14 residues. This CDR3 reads CASGRGVSYNEQFF. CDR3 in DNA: TGTGCCAGCGGCCGGGGGGTCTCCTACAATGAGCAGTTCTTC.

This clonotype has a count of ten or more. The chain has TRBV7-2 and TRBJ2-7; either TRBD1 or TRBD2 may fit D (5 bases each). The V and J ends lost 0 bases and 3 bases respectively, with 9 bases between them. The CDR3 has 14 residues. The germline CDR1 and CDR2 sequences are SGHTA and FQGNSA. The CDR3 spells CASSLAGPLYEQYF. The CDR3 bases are TGTGCCAGCAGCTTAGCGGGACCCCTCTACGAGCAGTACTTC.

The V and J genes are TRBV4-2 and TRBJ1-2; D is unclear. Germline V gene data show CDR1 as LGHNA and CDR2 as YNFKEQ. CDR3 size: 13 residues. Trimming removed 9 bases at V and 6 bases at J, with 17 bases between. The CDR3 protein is CARRAEDGDGYTF. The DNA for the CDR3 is TGTGCCAGGAGGGCGGAGGACGGGGATGGCTACACCTTC.

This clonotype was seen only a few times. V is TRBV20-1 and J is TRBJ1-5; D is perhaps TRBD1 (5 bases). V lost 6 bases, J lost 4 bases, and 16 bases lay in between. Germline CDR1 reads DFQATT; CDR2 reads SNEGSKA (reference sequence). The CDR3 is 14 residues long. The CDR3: CSANPGTLNQPQHF. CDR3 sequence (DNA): TGCAGTGCGAACCCCGGGACTCTTAATCAGCCCCAGCATTTT.

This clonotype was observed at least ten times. This CDR3 reads CATPGQGYNEQFF. The CDR3 nucleotides are TGTGCCACCCCAGGACAGGGTTACAATGAGCAGTTCTTC. The chain combines TRBV2 with TRBJ2-1; 8 nucleotides agree with TRBD1. Germline V gene data show CDR1 as SNHLY and CDR2 as FYNNEI. This CDR3 contains 13 residues. The V segment lost 10 bases and the J segment 4 bases; nucleotides outside the gene matches: 6.

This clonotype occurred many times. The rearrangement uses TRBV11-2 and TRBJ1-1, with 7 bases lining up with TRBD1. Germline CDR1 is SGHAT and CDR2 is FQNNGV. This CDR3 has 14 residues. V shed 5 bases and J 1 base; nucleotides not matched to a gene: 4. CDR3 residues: CASSTGQKNTEAFF. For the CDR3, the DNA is TGTGCCAGCAGCACGGGACAGAAGAACACTGAAGCTTTCTTT.